This is a list of T cell receptor beta chains from one sample in a study of cytomegalovirus exposure and HLA in healthy donors. Clones were read by immunoSEQ multiplex PCR, and TCRdb kept only the in-frame ones, dropping some. The sample shows 100,000 to 150,000 clones, roughly 80% of them seen only once. The sample was PBMCs. The source of these receptors is a male donor in good health and CMV-seronegative. CDR3s include the opening cysteine and the closing phenylalanine or tryptophan. Each record gives: clone size, J gene, V gene, D gene, CDR3 protein, CDR3 DNA. A D gene is named only where the DNA matches it firmly. Clone sizes are given selectively: once, few, many, or a class where the clone is expanded.

>.|TRBJ2-6|TRBV7-3|.
CASTPGSGANVLTF
TGTGCCAGCACTCCGGGGTCTGGGGCCAACGTCCTGACTTTC
>.|TRBJ1-2|TRBV5-6|TRBD1
CASSPTFDRANYGYTF
TGTGCCAGCAGCCCTACATTTGACAGGGCTAACTATGGCTACACCTTC
>.|TRBJ2-2|TRBV2|.
CASRAGAFPGELFF
TGTGCCAGCCGGGCAGGGGCTTTTCCCGGGGAGCTGTTTTTT
>few|TRBJ2-7|TRBV10-3|.
CAISQWEGGSYEQYF
TGTGCCATCAGTCAGTGGGAGGGGGGAAGCTACGAGCAGTACTTC
>.|TRBJ2-5|TRBV7-9|.
CASSPLSRQGRGETQYF
TGTGCCAGCAGCCCACTCTCACGACAGGGGAGGGGAGAGACCCAGTACTTC
>.|TRBJ1-1|TRBV2|TRBD1
CASSEAPRGVEAFF
TGTGCCAGCAGTGAAGCCCCCAGGGGGGTTGAAGCTTTCTTT
>.|TRBJ1-2|TRBV10-1|TRBD1
CASSESLGQGANGYTF
TGCGCCAGCAGTGAGTCTCTGGGACAGGGAGCAAACGGCTACACCTTC
>.|TRBJ2-1|TRBV11-2|TRBD2
CASSPRLGLAGNEQFF
TGTGCCAGCAGCCCACGGTTGGGACTAGCTGGGAATGAGCAGTTCTTC
>.|TRBJ2-7|TRBV7-9|.
CASSFHGGTGPTYEQYF
TGTGCCAGCAGCTTCCACGGGGGAACGGGACCTACCTACGAGCAGTACTTC
>.|TRBJ2-1|TRBV10-3|.
CAIASPNYNEQFF
TGTGCCATCGCTAGCCCCAACTACAATGAGCAGTTCTTC
>.|TRBJ2-3|TRBV9|TRBD2
CASCLAGDGTDTQYF
TGTGCCAGCTGCCTAGCGGGGGATGGCACAGATACGCAGTATTTT
>.|TRBJ1-1|TRBV10-3|TRBD1
CAAGQGNTEAFF
TGTGCCGCCGGACAGGGGAACACTGAAGCTTTCTTT
>.|TRBJ2-1|TRBV7-9|.
CASSLSVPNEQFF
TGTGCCAGCAGCTTAAGCGTCCCAAATGAGCAGTTCTTC
>.|TRBJ2-3|TRBV9|.
CASSPDRTRDTDTQYF
TGTGCCAGCAGCCCCGACAGGACTAGAGACACCGATACGCAGTATTTT
>once|TRBJ2-5|TRBV19|.
CASSQPSRRETQYF
TGTGCCAGTAGCCAACCCTCTCGGAGGGAGACCCAGTACTTC
>.|TRBJ1-1|TRBV11-2|TRBD1
CASSPKTGGNTEAFF
TGTGCCAGCAGCCCCAAGACAGGGGGGAACACTGAAGCTTTCTTT
>once|TRBJ1-6|TRBV5-6|.
CASTRGEGDSPLHF
TGTGCCAGCACCCGGGGGGAGGGGGATTCACCCCTCCACTTT
>.|TRBJ2-7|TRBV5-6|TRBD1
CASTGQRLNHEQYF
TGTGCCAGCACGGGACAGCGACTTAATCACGAGCAGTACTTC
>.|TRBJ2-1|TRBV28|.
CASSQPFSVLDEQFF
TGTGCCAGCAGTCAACCCTTTAGCGTTTTAGATGAGCAGTTCTTC
>few|TRBJ2-7|TRBV19|TRBD2
CASSPGTSGKDDQYF
TGTGCCAGTAGCCCTGGGACTAGCGGGAAGGACGATCAGTACTTC
>once|TRBJ2-7|TRBV11-1|.
CASSISLAYEQYF
TGTGCCAGCAGCATTTCCCTGGCTTACGAGCAGTACTTC
>few|TRBJ2-3|TRBV11-3|TRBD2
CASSSYGTSEVQDTQYF
TGTGCCAGCAGCTCATACGGGACTAGCGAGGTTCAAGATACGCAGTATTTT
>once|TRBJ2-3|TRBV11-2|TRBD2
CASSKGRGRGTDTQYF
TGTGCCAGCAGCAAAGGACGCGGGAGAGGGACAGATACGCAGTATTTT